Listed below are T cell receptor beta chains from one sample, sequenced in a study of neurological immune-mediated disorders. A single record per CDR3 protein comes from TCRdb applying MiXCR to the 5' RACE reads. The sample yields tens of thousands of distinct CDR3 sequences, under 10% seen once. The material sequenced was PBMCs. The receptors here all came from a man aged 50 or older in good health. Each CDR3 is given with its conserved first and last residue. Each record gives: clone size, V gene, D gene, J gene, CDR3 DNA, CDR3 protein. A D gene is named only where the DNA matches it firmly. Clone size is shown for a subset of rows, as once, few, many or a class of expanded clone.

clone_size: many; v_call: TRBV4-1; d_call: .; j_call: TRBJ1-1; cdr3_nt: TGCGCCAGCAGCCAAGGCGAGCAGGGCTACACTGAAGCTTTCTTT; cdr3_aa: CASSQGEQGYTEAFF
clone_size: many; v_call: TRBV7-6; d_call: .; j_call: TRBJ2-1; cdr3_nt: TGTGCCAGCAGCTTAGACAGAATGTACAATGAGCAGTTCTTC; cdr3_aa: CASSLDRMYNEQFF
clone_size: many; v_call: TRBV12-3/TRBV12-4; d_call: .; j_call: TRBJ1-3; cdr3_nt: TGTGCCAGCAGTCCCCGGCGGTCCGCTGCGGGAAACACCATATATTTT; cdr3_aa: CASSPRRSAAGNTIYF
clone_size: many; v_call: TRBV12-3/TRBV12-4; d_call: .; j_call: TRBJ1-2; cdr3_nt: TGTGCCAGCAGTTTAAGGAGGTTCGATGGCTACACCTTC; cdr3_aa: CASSLRRFDGYTF
clone_size: many; v_call: TRBV5-1; d_call: .; j_call: TRBJ2-7; cdr3_nt: TGCGCCAGCAGCTTGAGGGCTAGCGCTACCTACGAGCAGTACTTC; cdr3_aa: CASSLRASATYEQYF
clone_size: few; v_call: TRBV5-1; d_call: .; j_call: TRBJ1-1; cdr3_nt: TGCGCCAGCAGCTTGGCCGTGGGGGCGAGCACTGAAGCTTTCTTT; cdr3_aa: CASSLAVGASTEAFF
clone_size: many; v_call: TRBV5-1; d_call: .; j_call: TRBJ2-7; cdr3_nt: TGCGCCAGCAGCCCCTTACTAGCCCGAGGGAGGGAGCAGTACTTC; cdr3_aa: CASSPLLARGREQYF
clone_size: many; v_call: TRBV20-1; d_call: .; j_call: TRBJ1-2; cdr3_nt: TGCAGTGCTTTCCGGATCGCGGGTGTAGATGGCTACACCTTC; cdr3_aa: CSAFRIAGVDGYTF
clone_size: many; v_call: TRBV5-1; d_call: TRBD1; j_call: TRBJ2-2; cdr3_nt: TGCGCCAGCAGCTCTTCGACAGGGGACAACGGGGAGCTGTTTTTT; cdr3_aa: CASSSSTGDNGELFF
clone_size: many; v_call: TRBV28; d_call: .; j_call: TRBJ1-1; cdr3_nt: TGTGCCAGCAGTTTCAGAGGACAGAACACTGAAGCTTTCTTT; cdr3_aa: CASSFRGQNTEAFF
clone_size: many; v_call: TRBV24-1; d_call: TRBD1; j_call: TRBJ2-1; cdr3_nt: TGTGCCACCAGCCTCTTCAGGGCAGGGGGCTACAATGAGCAGTTCTTC; cdr3_aa: CATSLFRAGGYNEQFF
clone_size: many; v_call: TRBV29-1; d_call: .; j_call: TRBJ1-4; cdr3_nt: TGCAGCGTTGCTTTCGGGGGGTCTAATGAAAAACTGTTTTTT; cdr3_aa: CSVAFGGSNEKLFF
clone_size: many; v_call: TRBV7-2; d_call: TRBD1; j_call: TRBJ1-5; cdr3_nt: TGTGCCAGCAGCCCGGGGACAGGTGGGCGTTGGCCCCAGCATTTT; cdr3_aa: CASSPGTGGRWPQHF
clone_size: many; v_call: TRBV20-1; d_call: TRBD2; j_call: TRBJ2-1; cdr3_nt: TGCAGTGCTGGTCCTACAACCGGGACTAGAAGACGGGCCAATGAGCAGTTCTTC; cdr3_aa: CSAGPTTGTRRRANEQFF
clone_size: many; v_call: TRBV12-3/TRBV12-4; d_call: TRBD1; j_call: TRBJ1-4; cdr3_nt: TGTGCCAGCAGTCCGGGACAGGGGCGAACCAATAATGAAAAACTGTTTTTT; cdr3_aa: CASSPGQGRTNNEKLFF
clone_size: many; v_call: TRBV7-3; d_call: .; j_call: TRBJ2-6; cdr3_nt: TGTGCCAGCAGCTTGGACGGGAGCTCTGGGGCCAACGTCCTGACTTTC; cdr3_aa: CASSLDGSSGANVLTF
clone_size: many; v_call: TRBV21-1; d_call: .; j_call: TRBJ1-6; cdr3_nt: TGTGCCAGCAGCAAAAGTGGGCGGGGGACAGCAGGTGAAGACGGCTATAATTCACCCCTCCACTTT; cdr3_aa: CASSKSGRGTAGEDGYNSPLHF
clone_size: .; v_call: TRBV6-2/TRBV6-3; d_call: TRBD1; j_call: TRBJ1-1; cdr3_nt: TGTGCCAGCAGTTGGCTGCCCGGGACAGGGAAAACTGAAGCTTTCTTT; cdr3_aa: CASSWLPGTGKTEAFF
clone_size: many; v_call: TRBV12-3/TRBV12-4; d_call: .; j_call: TRBJ2-1; cdr3_nt: TGTGCCAGCAGTTTACAGGGTTTTGAGCAGTTCTTC; cdr3_aa: CASSLQGFEQFF
clone_size: many; v_call: TRBV20-1; d_call: TRBD2; j_call: TRBJ2-5; cdr3_nt: TGCAGTAGCCCGGCTCTAGCGGGACAAGAGACCCAGTACTTC; cdr3_aa: CSSPALAGQETQYF
clone_size: .; v_call: TRBV10-3; d_call: TRBD2; j_call: TRBJ2-1; cdr3_nt: TGTGCCATCAGTCTATTTGCGGGAGGGTCCGCCGAGCAGTTCTTC; cdr3_aa: CAISLFAGGSAEQFF
clone_size: few; v_call: TRBV5-6; d_call: .; j_call: TRBJ1-5; cdr3_nt: TGTGCCAGCAGCTTGGCCGGTCGGGCTGATCAGCCCCAGCATTTT; cdr3_aa: CASSLAGRADQPQHF
clone_size: many; v_call: TRBV24-1; d_call: TRBD2; j_call: TRBJ2-1; cdr3_nt: TGTGCCATCGAGAGTACTAGCGGGAGTACGGATGAGCAGTTCTTC; cdr3_aa: CAIESTSGSTDEQFF
clone_size: many; v_call: TRBV9; d_call: .; j_call: TRBJ2-5; cdr3_nt: TGTGCCAGCAGCGTAGGGGACATCCAAGAGACCCAGTACTTC; cdr3_aa: CASSVGDIQETQYF
clone_size: many; v_call: TRBV3-1; d_call: .; j_call: TRBJ2-1; cdr3_nt: TGTGCCAGCAGCCCGTACAACCATGAGCAGTTCTTC; cdr3_aa: CASSPYNHEQFF
clone_size: many; v_call: TRBV5-1; d_call: TRBD1; j_call: TRBJ1-4; cdr3_nt: TGCGCCAGCAGCCCGACCTGGACAGGGACTAATGAAAAACTGTTTTTT; cdr3_aa: CASSPTWTGTNEKLFF
clone_size: many; v_call: TRBV3-1; d_call: TRBD2; j_call: TRBJ2-6; cdr3_nt: TGTGCCAGCAGCGTCGGGGGGGCAAAAGGGGCCAACGTCCTGACTTTC; cdr3_aa: CASSVGGAKGANVLTF
clone_size: many; v_call: TRBV9; d_call: .; j_call: TRBJ2-7; cdr3_nt: TGTGCCAGCAGCGTATCTCTGTATTCGGACGAGCAGTACTTC; cdr3_aa: CASSVSLYSDEQYF
clone_size: .; v_call: TRBV6-5; d_call: .; j_call: TRBJ2-2; cdr3_nt: TGTGCCAGCAGTCCCTCAGGGGCCGGGGAGCTGTTTTTT; cdr3_aa: CASSPSGAGELFF
clone_size: many; v_call: TRBV20-1; d_call: TRBD2; j_call: TRBJ2-3; cdr3_nt: TGCAGTGCTGGATTCGAATCCGGGACTAGCAGATCAGATACGCAGTATTTT; cdr3_aa: CSAGFESGTSRSDTQYF
clone_size: few; v_call: TRBV29-1; d_call: .; j_call: TRBJ2-7; cdr3_nt: TGCAGCGTGTCAGGGCCCGGGCCCTACGAGCAGTACTTC; cdr3_aa: CSVSGPGPYEQYF
clone_size: many; v_call: TRBV5-1; d_call: .; j_call: TRBJ1-1; cdr3_nt: TGCGCCAGCAGCTGGGGCCGCGCAGACACTGAAGCTTTCTTT; cdr3_aa: CASSWGRADTEAFF
clone_size: many; v_call: TRBV11-2; d_call: .; j_call: TRBJ1-1; cdr3_nt: TGTGCCAGCAGCCCTGGCCAAGTGAACACTGAAGCTTTCTTT; cdr3_aa: CASSPGQVNTEAFF
clone_size: many; v_call: TRBV10-3; d_call: .; j_call: TRBJ2-7; cdr3_nt: TGTGCCATCAGGGAGGACGACAGGAGCTCCTACGAGCAGTACTTC; cdr3_aa: CAIREDDRSSYEQYF
clone_size: many; v_call: TRBV12-3/TRBV12-4; d_call: .; j_call: TRBJ2-7; cdr3_nt: TGTGCCAGCACCCCGGGTGGGTACGAGCAGTACTTC; cdr3_aa: CASTPGGYEQYF
clone_size: .; v_call: TRBV20-1; d_call: .; j_call: TRBJ2-5; cdr3_nt: TGCAGTGCTGATCCTCGGACATCCAAAGAGACCCAGTACTTC; cdr3_aa: CSADPRTSKETQYF
clone_size: few; v_call: TRBV11-2; d_call: .; j_call: TRBJ2-5; cdr3_nt: TGTGCCAGCAGCTCCCTGGTGGACCAAGAGACCCAGTACTTC; cdr3_aa: CASSSLVDQETQYF
clone_size: many; v_call: TRBV28; d_call: .; j_call: TRBJ2-3; cdr3_nt: TGTGCCAGCAGTCGAAACAGAGCAACCACAGATACGCAGTATTTT; cdr3_aa: CASSRNRATTDTQYF
clone_size: many; v_call: TRBV4-1; d_call: .; j_call: TRBJ1-2; cdr3_nt: TGCGCCAGCAGCCGCCTTTCGGACCTGCGCTATGGCTACACCTTC; cdr3_aa: CASSRLSDLRYGYTF
clone_size: many; v_call: TRBV7-3; d_call: TRBD2; j_call: TRBJ2-1; cdr3_nt: TGTGCCAGCAGCTTAACGTTAACTAGCGGGGGGGCAAATGAGCAGTTCTTC; cdr3_aa: CASSLTLTSGGANEQFF
clone_size: many; v_call: TRBV9; d_call: TRBD1; j_call: TRBJ2-5; cdr3_nt: TGTGCCAGCAGCGAGGGGGAAGGACAGGGGCGGGAGACCCAGTACTTC; cdr3_aa: CASSEGEGQGRETQYF
clone_size: many; v_call: TRBV7-3; d_call: TRBD1; j_call: TRBJ2-3; cdr3_nt: TGTGCCAGCAGCCTGTCCGGACAGGCGAGCACAGATACGCAGTATTTT; cdr3_aa: CASSLSGQASTDTQYF
clone_size: .; v_call: TRBV5-6; d_call: .; j_call: TRBJ2-1; cdr3_nt: TGTGCCAGCAGCTTGCTTGGAGCGAATGAGCAGTTCTTC; cdr3_aa: CASSLLGANEQFF
clone_size: many; v_call: TRBV12-3/TRBV12-4; d_call: TRBD1; j_call: TRBJ2-6; cdr3_nt: TGTGCCAGCAGCCACAGACAGGGGGAGGCTGGGGCCAACGTCCTGACTTTC; cdr3_aa: CASSHRQGEAGANVLTF
clone_size: many; v_call: TRBV7-9; d_call: TRBD2; j_call: TRBJ2-2; cdr3_nt: TGTGCCAGCAGCTCGGCTAGCGGGGGGAACACCGGGGAGCTGTTTTTT; cdr3_aa: CASSSASGGNTGELFF